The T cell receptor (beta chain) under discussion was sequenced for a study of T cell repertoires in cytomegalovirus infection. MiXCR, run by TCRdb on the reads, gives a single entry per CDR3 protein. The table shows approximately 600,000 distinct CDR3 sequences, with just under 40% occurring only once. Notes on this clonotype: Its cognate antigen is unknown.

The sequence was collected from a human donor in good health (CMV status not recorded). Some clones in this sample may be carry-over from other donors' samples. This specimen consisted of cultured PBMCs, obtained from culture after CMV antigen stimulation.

In DNA, the CDR3 is TGCAGCGTTGAACCTATCCGGGGTAACTATGGCTACACCTTC. It is translated as CSVEPIRGNYGYTF. The genes are TRBV29-1 and TRBJ1-2, with unresolved D. CDR1 and CDR2 from the germline V gene are SQVTM and ANQGSEA. The CDR3 has 14 residues. V lost 2 bases and J lost 1, with 11 bases in between.